This is a list of T cell receptor beta chains from one sample in a study of blood T cell repertoires in COVID-19. TCRdb's copy holds only in-frame clones and misses some; the assay was immunoSEQ multiplex PCR. The table has a few hundred thousand clones, roughly 87% seen once. The sequencing input was PBMCs or T cells enriched from blood (not recorded which). The source of these receptors is a woman aged 25-40 years who had recovered from COVID-19. Each CDR3 is given with its conserved first and last residue. D genes are given only for firm matches.

d_call: TRBD1
v_call: TRBV18
j_call: TRBJ1-2
cdr3_aa: CASSPTGAGGYTF

d_call: TRBD1
v_call: TRBV27
j_call: TRBJ1-2
cdr3_aa: CASRTGGRGYTF

d_call: NA
v_call: TRBV18
j_call: TRBJ1-2
cdr3_aa: CASSPGRRTYGYTF

d_call: NA
v_call: TRBV11-1
j_call: TRBJ2-1
cdr3_aa: CASSLEGGNEQFF

d_call: NA
v_call: TRBV6-2/TRBV6-3
j_call: TRBJ2-7
cdr3_aa: CASSPRLEGVQYF

d_call: TRBD1
v_call: TRBV29-1
j_call: TRBJ1-3
cdr3_aa: CSVEDRGNTIYF

d_call: NA
v_call: TRBV24-1
j_call: TRBJ2-3
cdr3_aa: CATSDTRSTVEGTDTQYF

d_call: NA
v_call: TRBV7-9
j_call: TRBJ1-5
cdr3_aa: CASSLVQLGQTSNQPQHF

d_call: TRBD1
v_call: TRBV30
j_call: TRBJ1-2
cdr3_aa: CAWSSGTGKDGYTF

d_call: TRBD1
v_call: TRBV4-3
j_call: TRBJ1-2
cdr3_aa: CASSQGPTGLYGYTF

d_call: NA
v_call: TRBV2
j_call: TRBJ1-2
cdr3_aa: CASLSETAFNYGYTF

d_call: NA
v_call: TRBV12-3/TRBV12-4
j_call: TRBJ1-6
cdr3_aa: CASSGGNSPLHF

d_call: NA
v_call: TRBV18
j_call: TRBJ1-1
cdr3_aa: CASSPRGDEAFF

d_call: TRBD1
v_call: TRBV5-1
j_call: TRBJ1-4
cdr3_aa: CASRMGQGNEKLFF

d_call: TRBD2
v_call: TRBV15
j_call: TRBJ2-3
cdr3_aa: CATSSSLAGGDTQYF

d_call: NA
v_call: TRBV7-9
j_call: TRBJ2-5
cdr3_aa: CASSTTGETQYF

d_call: NA
v_call: TRBV4-2
j_call: TRBJ2-1
cdr3_aa: CASSPGNAPGQFF